This T cell receptor (beta chain) was sequenced in a study of blood T cell repertoires in COVID-19. Clones were sequenced by immunoSEQ multiplex PCR, and TCRdb holds only the in-frame ones, with some missing. The sample lists 200,000 to 300,000 clones; over 75% were seen once. V shed 4 bases and J shed 8 bases, with 8 bases lying between them. This CDR3 contains 11 residues. The germline CDR1 and CDR2 sequences are MDHEN and SYDVKM. The sequencing input was peripheral blood. The sequence derives from a man between 50 and 59 years old with COVID-19, enrolled during active disease. This chain links TRBV28 with TRBJ1-2, with D uncertain. This CDR3 is CASSSTRGYTF. CDR3 nucleotide sequence: TGTGCCAGCAGTTCTACCAGGGGCTACACCTTC.